The 8 T cell receptor beta chains listed next were all sequenced from one sample in a study of T cells after yellow fever vaccination. TCRdb reanalysed the 5' RACE reads using MiXCR and keeps one entry per CDR3 protein. The sample has 450,000 to 650,000 distinct CDR3 sequences, around an eighth seen once. Sequences were derived from PBMCs, sampled on the day of the yellow fever booster vaccination. The origin of the receptors is a young man who received the YFV17D yellow fever vaccine.

This clonotype was seen a handful of times. The rearrangement uses TRBV5-1 and TRBJ2-5, with 7 bases fitting TRBD1. J gave up 1 base and V 3 bases, and 6 bases lay outside the gene matches. This CDR3 is 15 amino acids long. Germline V gene data show CDR1 as SGHRS and CDR2 as YFSETQ. DNA for the CDR3: TGCGCCAGCAGCTCGGGACAGTTCCCCCAAGAGACCCAGTACTTC. Protein: CASSSGQFPQETQYF.

This clonotype was counted between two and nine times. The chain employs TRBV7-2 and TRBJ2-1, with D hard to call. V was shortened by 7 bases and J by 12 bases, with 19 bases between the two germline ends. The CDR3 covers 13 residues. CDR1 and CDR2 from the germline V gene are SGHTA and FQGNSA. The CDR3 DNA reads as TGTGCCAGCACCCCAGGTCCGTCAGGAACGCAGTTCTTC. Translated, it gives CASTPGPSGTQFF.

V and J are TRBV12-3 or TRBV12-4 and TRBJ1-6; the D is unclear. The CDR3 runs to 14 residues. Trimming left V 9 bases short and J 3 bases short, with 12 bases between. Here the CDR3 reads CASGRGDYNSPLHF. CDR3 in DNA: TGTGCCAGTGGACGAGGAGACTATAATTCACCCCTCCACTTT.

This clonotype was picked up many times. The chain couples TRBV29-1 to TRBJ2-3; 10 bases fit TRBD2. V gave up 8 bases and J gave up 4 bases; unmatched junction bases: 12. Per the germline V gene, CDR1 is SQVTM and CDR2 is ANQGSEA. This CDR3 region has 15 residues. CDR3 loop: CSYPQREGGPDTQYF. The CDR3 DNA reads as TGCAGCTACCCCCAGCGGGAGGGGGGGCCAGATACGCAGTATTTT.

This clonotype has just a few counts. The rearrangement joins TRBV12-5 to TRBJ2-1; D unclear. Germline V gene data show CDR1 as LGHNT and CDR2 as FRNRAP. The CDR3 sequence is 15 residues long. The V and J ends lost 6 bases and 0 bases respectively, with 12 bases between them. In nucleotides, the CDR3 is TGTGCTAGTGGGGGCGGAACGTACTCCTACAATGAGCAGTTCTTC. It is translated as CASGGGTYSYNEQFF.

This clonotype appeared a few times. The chain carries TRBV10-2 and TRBJ2-3, with 8 bases that match TRBD2. The CDR3 totals 14 residues. Germline V gene sequence: CDR1 WSHSY, CDR2 SAAADI. Trimming removed 7 bases from V and 2 bases from J; junction bases left unmatched: 5. Written as DNA, the CDR3 is TGCGCCAGCATGGGAGCGGGGGTCACAGATACGCAGTATTTT. It translates to CASMGAGVTDTQYF.

This clonotype occurred many times. The rearrangement uses TRBV3-1 and TRBJ2-1, with 7 positions matching TRBD2. Germline CDR1 is LGHDT and CDR2 is YNNKEL (reference sequence). The CDR3 is 14 amino acids. V lost 6 bases, J lost 4 bases, and 6 bases stayed unmatched. CDR3: CASSGGRVYNEQFF. The CDR3 region has the DNA TGTGCCAGCAGTGGTGGGAGGGTTTACAATGAGCAGTTCTTC.

This clonotype was seen only a few times. This rearrangement joins TRBV28 to TRBJ2-7; possible D gene TRBD2, 5 bases. The CDR3 loop spans 13 amino acids. From germline, CDR1 is MDHEN and CDR2 SYDVKM. Deletions cut 7 bases from V and 4 bases from J, with 14 bases between. CDR3 protein: CASTPGSQYEQYF. The CDR3 region has the DNA TGTGCCAGCACTCCGGGATCACAGTACGAGCAGTACTTC.